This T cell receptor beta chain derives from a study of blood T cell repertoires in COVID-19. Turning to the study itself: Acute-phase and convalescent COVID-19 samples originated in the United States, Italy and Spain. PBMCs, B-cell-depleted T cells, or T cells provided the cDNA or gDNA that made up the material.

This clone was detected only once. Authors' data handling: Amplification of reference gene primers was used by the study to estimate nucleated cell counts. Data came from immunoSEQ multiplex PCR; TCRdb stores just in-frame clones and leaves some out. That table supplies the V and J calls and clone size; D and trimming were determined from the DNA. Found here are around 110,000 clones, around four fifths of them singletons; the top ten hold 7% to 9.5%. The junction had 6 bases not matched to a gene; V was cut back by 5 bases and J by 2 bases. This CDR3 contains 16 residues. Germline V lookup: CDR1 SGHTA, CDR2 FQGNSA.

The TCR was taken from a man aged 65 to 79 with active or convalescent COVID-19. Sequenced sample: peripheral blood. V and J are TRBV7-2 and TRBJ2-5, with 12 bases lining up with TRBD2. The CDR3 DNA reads TGTGCCAGCAGCCCCGGACTAGCGGGGAAGCAAGAGACCCAGTACTTC. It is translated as CASSPGLAGKQETQYF.